The entry that follows covers one T cell receptor (beta chain) sequence. The data derive from a study of blood T cell repertoires in COVID-19. Study-wide background: Samples came from the United States, Italy and Spain, spanning acute and convalescent COVID-19. PBMCs, B-cell-depleted T cells, or T cells were the source of the cDNA or gDNA that made up the material.

This CDR3 comprises 15 residues. Germline trimming cut 3 bases from V and 4 bases from J; bases unmatched to any gene: 9. Germline loops: CDR1 SGDLS, CDR2 YYNGEE. Source study methods: Amplification from reference gene primers served as the basis for estimated nucleated cell counts. Sequencing used immunoSEQ multiplex PCR; TCRdb keeps in-frame clones, though not all of them. V and J calls and clone size are given by that table; D and trimming were obtained from the DNA. The sample has roughly 13,000 clones, 84% seen once. The TCR originated in a woman aged 45-65 years with active or convalescent COVID-19. Sequencing input: peripheral blood. The rearrangement joins TRBV9 to TRBJ2-7, with 8 bases fitting TRBD1. The CDR3 reads CASSAMDRADYEQYF. In DNA form, the CDR3 reads TGTGCCAGCAGCGCTATGGACAGGGCGGATTACGAGCAGTACTTC.